Included here is one TCR beta chain sequence, with context. Its cognate antigen is unknown. Measured with immunoSEQ multiplex PCR; TCRdb has only the in-frame clones, and not every one. The sample shows approximately 130,000 clones, 88% of them seen only once. The data were taken from a study of T cell responses to AZD1222 COVID-19 vaccine. Study-level results: Two doses of AZD1222 preceded a rise in Spike-specific TCR breadth and depth.

Germline V gene data show CDR1 as SGHRS and CDR2 as YFSETQ. With V trimmed by 0 bases and J by 0 bases, 6 bases remained unmatched. CDR3 size: 19 residues. This TCR came from an adult who received the AZD1222 COVID-19 vaccine. This specimen was peripheral blood, taken 28 days after the second AZD1222 dose. The chain has TRBV5-1 and TRBJ2-2; 12 bases align to TRBD2. CDR3 region: CASSLVVTSGGANTGELFF. DNA of the CDR3: TGCGCCAGCAGCTTGGTGGTGACTAGCGGGGGTGCGAACACCGGGGAGCTGTTTTTT.